The T cell receptor (beta chain) under discussion was sequenced for a study of a mutant IDH1 vaccine in newly diagnosed glioma. Specified time point: week 35, safety follow-up. Each dose of the vaccine consisted of 300 ug of mutant IDH1 20-mer peptide, with topical imiquimod. The vaccination schedule gave patients eight doses in weeks 1, 3, 5, 7, 11, 15, 19 and 23. On this clone itself: Its antigen is not identified.

The CDR3 contains 14 residues. Germline V lookup: CDR1 MGHRA, CDR2 YSYEKL. V was trimmed by 4 bases and J by 0 bases, leaving 9 bases between them. TCRdb keeps only in-frame clones here, not all; method: immunoSEQ multiplex PCR. The table lists about 48,000 clones, around 85% of them singletons. The receptor comes from a man aged 35-49 years with glioma. This sample comprised PBMCs, obtained from a glioma patient whose treatment included an IDH1 peptide vaccine. V gene TRBV4-1 combines with J gene TRBJ1-1, with unresolved D. The CDR3 region has the DNA TGCGCCAGCAGCCTCGAAGAAATGAACACTGAAGCTTTCTTT. Translation gives CASSLEEMNTEAFF.